The rows below give T cell receptor beta chains drawn from one sample of a study of control samples from healthy donors and cancer patients. Using immunoSEQ multiplex PCR, the repertoire was profiled, and TCRdb retains in-frame clones only, with some absent. The sample carries some 54,000 clones, nearly 96% recorded once. The sequenced sample consisted of blood. These receptors were obtained from a woman in her twenties or thirties in good health. Both conserved end residues are part of each CDR3. Fields, in order: D gene, J gene, clone size, V gene, CDR3 protein, CDR3 DNA. D genes are given only for firm matches. Size is stated for part of the rows, as once, few or many counts, or as a class when the clone is expanded.

d_gene: NA
j_gene: TRBJ1-1
abundance: NA
v_gene: TRBV5-5
CDR3aa: CASSVVALTTEAFF
CDR3nt: TGTGCCAGCAGCGTAGTGGCCCTTACCACTGAAGCTTTCTTT

d_gene: NA
j_gene: TRBJ1-4
abundance: NA
v_gene: TRBV3-1/TRBV3-2
CDR3aa: CASSQERGAREKLFF
CDR3nt: TGTGCCAGCAGCCAAGAAAGGGGGGCACGGGAAAAACTGTTTTTT

d_gene: NA
j_gene: TRBJ1-1
abundance: once
v_gene: TRBV19
CDR3aa: CASSPGRTEAFF
CDR3nt: TGTGCCAGTAGTCCCGGGCGGACTGAAGCTTTCTTT

d_gene: NA
j_gene: TRBJ2-1
abundance: once
v_gene: TRBV11-2
CDR3aa: CASSFIWGAPNEQFF
CDR3nt: TGTGCCAGCAGCTTTATTTGGGGGGCTCCGAATGAGCAGTTCTTC

d_gene: NA
j_gene: TRBJ1-6
abundance: NA
v_gene: TRBV23-1
CDR3aa: CASSHSLDRNYNSPLHF
CDR3nt: TGCGCCAGCAGTCATTCCTTAGACAGGAACTATAATTCACCCCTCCACTTT

d_gene: NA
j_gene: TRBJ2-1
abundance: NA
v_gene: TRBV2
CDR3aa: CASRAGNEQFF
CDR3nt: TGTGCCAGCAGAGCCGGCAATGAGCAGTTCTTC

d_gene: TRBD1
j_gene: TRBJ1-5
abundance: NA
v_gene: TRBV19
CDR3aa: CASRTGTVSNQPQHF
CDR3nt: TGTGCCAGTAGGACCGGGACAGTCTCGAATCAGCCCCAGCATTTT

d_gene: NA
j_gene: TRBJ2-3
abundance: NA
v_gene: TRBV5-4
CDR3aa: CASNPGGVADTQYF
CDR3nt: TGTGCCAGCAACCCAGGGGGGGTAGCAGATACGCAGTATTTT

d_gene: NA
j_gene: TRBJ2-5
abundance: NA
v_gene: TRBV28
CDR3aa: CASSVGTGTQYF
CDR3nt: TGTGCCAGCAGTGTAGGGACCGGGACCCAGTACTTC

d_gene: NA
j_gene: TRBJ1-2
abundance: few
v_gene: TRBV28
CDR3aa: CATTPGGPYGYTF
CDR3nt: TGTGCCACCACCCCGGGGGGGCCTTATGGCTACACCTTC

d_gene: NA
j_gene: TRBJ2-3
abundance: NA
v_gene: TRBV28
CDR3aa: CASSSATTPPDTQYF
CDR3nt: TGTGCCAGCAGTTCGGCGACTACCCCTCCAGATACGCAGTATTTT

d_gene: NA
j_gene: TRBJ1-2
abundance: NA
v_gene: TRBV19
CDR3aa: CASDPPPRRNYGYTF
CDR3nt: TGTGCCAGTGATCCTCCTCCTAGGAGAAATTATGGCTACACCTTC

d_gene: NA
j_gene: TRBJ2-1
abundance: NA
v_gene: TRBV11-2
CDR3aa: CASSKPGGGYNEQFF
CDR3nt: TGTGCCAGCAGCAAGCCAGGGGGAGGATACAATGAGCAGTTCTTC

d_gene: NA
j_gene: TRBJ2-2
abundance: NA
v_gene: TRBV12-3/TRBV12-4
CDR3aa: CASEDPNTGELFF
CDR3nt: TGTGCCAGCGAGGACCCTAACACCGGGGAGCTGTTTTTT

d_gene: NA
j_gene: TRBJ2-1
abundance: NA
v_gene: TRBV7-3
CDR3aa: CASSLNGGTDLNEQFF
CDR3nt: TGTGCCAGCAGCTTAAATGGCGGGACCGACCTCAATGAGCAGTTCTTC

d_gene: TRBD1
j_gene: TRBJ1-3
abundance: NA
v_gene: TRBV6-5
CDR3aa: CASRGTVSGNTIYF
CDR3nt: TGTGCCAGCAGGGGGACAGTCTCTGGAAACACCATATATTTT

d_gene: TRBD1
j_gene: TRBJ2-7
abundance: NA
v_gene: TRBV5-1
CDR3aa: CASSTTGGAGYEQYF
CDR3nt: TGCGCCAGCAGCACTACAGGGGGCGCAGGTTACGAGCAGTACTTC

d_gene: NA
j_gene: TRBJ1-2
abundance: NA
v_gene: TRBV20-1
CDR3aa: CSARQGYGYTF
CDR3nt: TGCAGTGCTAGACAGGGGTATGGCTACACCTTC

d_gene: TRBD1
j_gene: TRBJ2-7
abundance: NA
v_gene: TRBV19
CDR3aa: CASSPGQGGFYEQYF
CDR3nt: TGTGCCAGTAGCCCGGGACAGGGTGGTTTCTACGAGCAGTACTTC

d_gene: NA
j_gene: TRBJ1-3
abundance: NA
v_gene: TRBV2
CDR3aa: CASSEALRGVDTIYF
CDR3nt: TGTGCCAGCAGTGAAGCGCTTCGGGGGGTTGACACCATATATTTT

d_gene: TRBD1
j_gene: TRBJ2-2
abundance: NA
v_gene: TRBV7-9
CDR3aa: CASSSGQGGTGELFF
CDR3nt: TGTGCCAGCAGCTCAGGACAGGGGGGCACCGGGGAGCTGTTTTTT

d_gene: NA
j_gene: TRBJ1-1
abundance: NA
v_gene: TRBV28
CDR3aa: CASIRLPRENTEAFF
CDR3nt: TGTGCCAGCATACGTTTACCGCGGGAGAACACTGAAGCTTTCTTT

d_gene: NA
j_gene: TRBJ1-1
abundance: NA
v_gene: TRBV7-9
CDR3aa: CASSLDGAGTEGTEAFF
CDR3nt: TGTGCCAGCAGCTTAGACGGGGCCGGAACAGAAGGGACTGAAGCTTTCTTT

d_gene: TRBD1
j_gene: TRBJ1-1
abundance: NA
v_gene: TRBV5-1
CDR3aa: CASSLEGQGNTEAFF
CDR3nt: TGCGCCAGCAGCTTGGAAGGACAGGGAAACACTGAAGCTTTCTTT

d_gene: NA
j_gene: TRBJ1-2
abundance: NA
v_gene: TRBV6-5
CDR3aa: CASSSRDGYGYTF
CDR3nt: TGTGCCAGCAGTTCGCGAGATGGCTATGGCTACACCTTC

d_gene: NA
j_gene: TRBJ1-4
abundance: NA
v_gene: TRBV6-1
CDR3aa: CASSEFGSNEKLFF
CDR3nt: TGTGCCAGCAGTGAGTTTGGCAGTAATGAAAAACTGTTTTTT

d_gene: NA
j_gene: TRBJ1-2
abundance: NA
v_gene: TRBV2
CDR3aa: CASSEDVWGLYGYTF
CDR3nt: TGTGCCAGCAGTGAAGATGTGTGGGGCCTCTATGGCTACACCTTC

d_gene: NA
j_gene: TRBJ2-1
abundance: once
v_gene: TRBV2
CDR3aa: CASSEWAQSYEQFF
CDR3nt: TGTGCCAGCAGTGAATGGGCTCAGTCGTATGAGCAGTTCTTC

d_gene: TRBD1
j_gene: TRBJ2-7
abundance: once
v_gene: TRBV18
CDR3aa: CASSPGTGAGYEQYF
CDR3nt: TGTGCCAGCTCACCTGGGACAGGGGCGGGCTACGAGCAGTACTTC

d_gene: NA
j_gene: TRBJ2-2
abundance: NA
v_gene: TRBV30
CDR3aa: CAWSSSGELFF
CDR3nt: TGTGCCTGGAGTTCCTCCGGGGAGCTGTTTTTT

d_gene: NA
j_gene: TRBJ2-7
abundance: NA
v_gene: TRBV6-6
CDR3aa: CASSPRQVDLSGPGYEQYF
CDR3nt: TGTGCCAGCAGTCCACGACAGGTAGATTTGTCGGGCCCGGGGTACGAGCAGTACTTC

d_gene: NA
j_gene: TRBJ1-3
abundance: NA
v_gene: TRBV5-1
CDR3aa: CASSLGGASGNTIYF
CDR3nt: TGCGCCAGCAGCTTGGGGGGCGCAAGTGGAAACACCATATATTTT

d_gene: TRBD1
j_gene: TRBJ2-7
abundance: few
v_gene: TRBV6-1
CDR3aa: CASSDQGALNEQYF
CDR3nt: TGTGCCAGCAGTGATCAGGGGGCGCTTAACGAGCAGTACTTC

d_gene: NA
j_gene: TRBJ1-1
abundance: NA
v_gene: TRBV23-1
CDR3aa: CASSQPDRLGAEAFF
CDR3nt: TGCGCCAGCAGTCAACCGGACCGGCTGGGCGCTGAAGCTTTCTTT

d_gene: TRBD1
j_gene: TRBJ2-1
abundance: NA
v_gene: TRBV28
CDR3aa: CASSQPTGKQGDEQFF
CDR3nt: TGTGCCAGCAGTCAACCCACAGGGAAACAGGGGGATGAGCAGTTCTTC

d_gene: NA
j_gene: TRBJ2-2
abundance: once
v_gene: TRBV19
CDR3aa: CASSIIGNTGELFF
CDR3nt: TGTGCCAGTAGTATAATCGGGAACACCGGGGAGCTGTTTTTT

d_gene: TRBD2
j_gene: TRBJ2-3
abundance: once
v_gene: TRBV27
CDR3aa: CASATSGRFSLADTQYF
CDR3nt: TGTGCCAGCGCAACTAGCGGGAGATTCTCCCTCGCGGATACGCAGTATTTT

d_gene: TRBD1
j_gene: TRBJ1-5
abundance: NA
v_gene: TRBV6-2/TRBV6-3
CDR3aa: CASSSTGGLTAQHF
CDR3nt: TGTGCCAGCAGTTCGACAGGGGGGCTTACGGCCCAGCATTTT

d_gene: NA
j_gene: TRBJ2-5
abundance: NA
v_gene: TRBV11-1
CDR3aa: CASSSEGETQYF
CDR3nt: TGTGCCAGCAGCTCCGAAGGAGAGACCCAGTACTTC

d_gene: TRBD1
j_gene: TRBJ1-5
abundance: NA
v_gene: TRBV3-1/TRBV3-2
CDR3aa: CASITGTGCYRQPQHF
CDR3nt: TGTGCCAGCATCACGGGGACAGGGTGCTATCGTCAGCCCCAGCATTTT

d_gene: NA
j_gene: TRBJ2-1
abundance: NA
v_gene: TRBV7-3
CDR3aa: CASSSVASGEQFF
CDR3nt: TGTGCCAGCAGTTCTGTGGCTTCGGGGGAGCAGTTCTTC

d_gene: NA
j_gene: TRBJ2-7
abundance: NA
v_gene: TRBV6-5
CDR3aa: CASMGTRSYEQYF
CDR3nt: TGTGCCAGCATGGGGACAAGGAGTTACGAGCAGTACTTC

d_gene: NA
j_gene: TRBJ1-2
abundance: NA
v_gene: TRBV27
CDR3aa: CASAPRGRDGYTF
CDR3nt: TGTGCCAGCGCACCCAGGGGCAGGGATGGCTACACCTTC

d_gene: NA
j_gene: TRBJ2-7
abundance: once
v_gene: TRBV5-1
CDR3aa: CASSEGRGRHEQYF
CDR3nt: TGCGCCAGCAGCGAGGGCAGGGGCCGTCACGAGCAGTACTTC

d_gene: NA
j_gene: TRBJ2-6
abundance: NA
v_gene: TRBV3-1/TRBV3-2
CDR3aa: CASSSNAVANVLTF
CDR3nt: TGTGCCAGCAGCTCTAACGCGGTGGCCAACGTCCTGACTTTC

d_gene: TRBD2
j_gene: TRBJ2-1
abundance: NA
v_gene: TRBV2
CDR3aa: CASGGRGTSFGSEQFF
CDR3nt: TGTGCCAGCGGTGGGAGAGGGACTAGTTTTGGATCTGAGCAGTTCTTC

d_gene: TRBD2
j_gene: TRBJ2-1
abundance: NA
v_gene: TRBV28
CDR3aa: CASSAPGLAGGNEQFF
CDR3nt: TGTGCCAGCAGTGCCCCGGGACTAGCGGGAGGTAATGAGCAGTTCTTC

d_gene: TRBD2
j_gene: TRBJ2-3
abundance: NA
v_gene: TRBV5-1
CDR3aa: CASSLAHPGLAGYTDTQYF
CDR3nt: TGCGCCAGCAGCTTGGCCCACCCAGGACTAGCGGGATACACAGATACGCAGTATTTT

d_gene: NA
j_gene: TRBJ2-1
abundance: NA
v_gene: TRBV30
CDR3aa: CAWSSQVLDSYNEQFF
CDR3nt: TGTGCCTGGAGTTCCCAAGTCTTAGACTCCTACAATGAGCAGTTCTTC